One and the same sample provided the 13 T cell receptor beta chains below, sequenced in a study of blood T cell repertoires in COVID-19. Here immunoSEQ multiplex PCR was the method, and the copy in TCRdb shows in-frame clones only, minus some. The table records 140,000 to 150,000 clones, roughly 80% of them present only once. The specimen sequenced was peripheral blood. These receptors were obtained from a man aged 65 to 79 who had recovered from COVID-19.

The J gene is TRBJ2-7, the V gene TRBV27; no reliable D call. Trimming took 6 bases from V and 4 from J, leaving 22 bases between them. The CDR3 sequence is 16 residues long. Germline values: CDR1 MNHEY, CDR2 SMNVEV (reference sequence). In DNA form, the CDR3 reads TGTGCCAGCAGCGCCGGCTTGACTTTTCCCCGTTACGAGCAGTACTTC. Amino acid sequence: CASSAGLTFPRYEQYF.

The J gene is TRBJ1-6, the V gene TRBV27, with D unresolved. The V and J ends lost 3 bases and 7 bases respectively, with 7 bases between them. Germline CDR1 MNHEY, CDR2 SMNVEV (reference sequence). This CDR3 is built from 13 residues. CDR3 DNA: TGTGCCAGCAGTTTGCCCGGGAATTCACCCCTCCACTTT. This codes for CASSLPGNSPLHF.

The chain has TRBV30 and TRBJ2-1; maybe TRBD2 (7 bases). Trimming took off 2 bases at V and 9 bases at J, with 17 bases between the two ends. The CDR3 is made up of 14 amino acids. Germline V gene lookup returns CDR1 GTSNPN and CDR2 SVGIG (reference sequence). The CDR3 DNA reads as TGTGCCTGGAGTAGTCGAGGAGGGGGGGTTGAGCAGTTCTTC. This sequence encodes CAWSSRGGGVEQFF. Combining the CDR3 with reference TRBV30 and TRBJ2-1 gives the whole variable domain SQTIHQWPATLVQPVGSPLSLECTVEGTSNPNLYWYRQAAGRGLQLLFYSVGIGQISSEVPQNLSASRPQDRQFILSSKKLLLSDSGFYLCAWSSRGGGVEQFFGPGTRLTVL.

The CDR3 DNA reads TGTGCCATCAGTCGGACTAGCGAGCCCTACAATGAGCAGTTCTTC. It translates to CAISRTSEPYNEQFF. The chain recombines TRBV10-3 with TRBJ2-1; the match to TRBD2 covers 9 bases. In germline, CDR1 is ENHRY, CDR2 SYGVKD. J lost 2 bases, V lost 5 bases, and 4 bases had no gene match. The CDR3 covers 15 residues.

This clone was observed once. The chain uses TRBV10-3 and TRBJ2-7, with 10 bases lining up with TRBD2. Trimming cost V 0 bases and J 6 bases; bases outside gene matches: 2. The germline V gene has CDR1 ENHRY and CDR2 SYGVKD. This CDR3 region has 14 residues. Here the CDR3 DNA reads TGTGCCATCAGTGAGTCGGGACTAGCGAGCGAGCAGTACTTC. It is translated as CAISESGLASEQYF.

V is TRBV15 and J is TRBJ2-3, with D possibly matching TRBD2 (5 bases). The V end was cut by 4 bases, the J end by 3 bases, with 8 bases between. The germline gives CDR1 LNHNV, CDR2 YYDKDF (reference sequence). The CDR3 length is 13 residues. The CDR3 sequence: CATSKLATDTQYF. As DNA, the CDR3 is TGTGCCACCAGCAAATTAGCGACAGATACGCAGTATTTT.

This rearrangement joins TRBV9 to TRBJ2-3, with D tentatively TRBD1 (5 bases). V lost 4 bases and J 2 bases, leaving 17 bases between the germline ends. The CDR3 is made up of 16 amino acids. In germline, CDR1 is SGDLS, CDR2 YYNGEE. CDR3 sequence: CASSIQGVALTDTQYF. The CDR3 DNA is TGTGCCAGCAGCATTCAGGGCGTGGCGCTCACAGATACGCAGTATTTT. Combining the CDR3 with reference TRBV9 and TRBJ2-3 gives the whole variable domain DSGVTQTPKHLITATGQRVTLRCSPRSGDLSVYWYQQSLDQGLQFLIQYYNGEERAKGNILERFSAQQFPDLHSELNLSSLELGDSALYFCASSIQGVALTDTQYFGPGTRLTVL.

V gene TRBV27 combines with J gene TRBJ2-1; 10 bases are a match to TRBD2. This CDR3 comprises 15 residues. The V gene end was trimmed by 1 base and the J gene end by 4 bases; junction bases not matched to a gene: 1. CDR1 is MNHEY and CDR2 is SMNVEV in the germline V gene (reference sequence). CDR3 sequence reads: CASSLFSGRYNEQFF. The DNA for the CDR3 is TGTGCCAGCAGTTTATTTAGCGGGAGGTACAATGAGCAGTTCTTC.

Here the CDR3 DNA reads TGTGCCAGCAGCTCAGGACAGGGATCCTACAATGAGCAGTTCTTC. Its translation: CASSSGQGSYNEQFF. V is TRBV11-3 and J is TRBJ2-1; 8 bases are shared with TRBD1. CDR3 length equals 15 residues. The germline V gene has CDR1 SGHNT and CDR2 YENEEA. After removal of 4 bases from V and 1 base from J, the junction contained 3 bases not matched to a gene.

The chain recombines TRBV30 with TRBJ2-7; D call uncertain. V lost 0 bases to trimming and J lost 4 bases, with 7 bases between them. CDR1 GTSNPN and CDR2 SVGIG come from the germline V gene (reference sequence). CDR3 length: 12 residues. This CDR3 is CAWSVLGYEQYF. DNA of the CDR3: TGTGCCTGGAGTGTACTCGGGTACGAGCAGTACTTC.

CDR3 sequence: CASRPAANEKLFF. In DNA, the CDR3 is TGTGCTAGCCGACCTGCGGCTAATGAAAAACTGTTTTTT. The chain links TRBV12-5 to TRBJ1-4; D call uncertain. V lost 9 bases and J 3 bases, leaving 11 bases between the germline ends. The germline V gene encodes CDR1 LGHNT and CDR2 FRNRAP. The CDR3 totals 13 residues.

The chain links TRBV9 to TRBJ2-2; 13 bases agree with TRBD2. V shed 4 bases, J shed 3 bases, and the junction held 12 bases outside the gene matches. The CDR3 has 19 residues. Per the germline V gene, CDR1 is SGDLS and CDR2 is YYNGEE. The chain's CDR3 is CASSFGLAGVVGYTGELFF. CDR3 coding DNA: TGTGCCAGCAGCTTCGGACTAGCGGGAGTAGTCGGGTACACCGGGGAGCTGTTTTTT.

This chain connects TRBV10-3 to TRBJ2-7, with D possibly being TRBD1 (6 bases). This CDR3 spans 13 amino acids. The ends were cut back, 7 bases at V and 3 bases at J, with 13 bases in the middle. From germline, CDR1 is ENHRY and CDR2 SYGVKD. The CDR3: CAINREDLYEQYF. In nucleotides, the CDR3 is TGTGCCATCAACAGGGAAGATCTCTACGAGCAGTACTTC.